The TCR beta chain under discussion was sequenced for a study of T cells in localized non-small cell lung cancer. Overall study results and limits: Exceeding tumor, uninvolved adjacent lung had the highest T cell clonality.

Germline CDR1 and CDR2: SEHNR and FQNEAQ (reference sequence). The CDR3 has 13 residues. Deletions cut 10 bases from V and 0 bases from J, with 12 bases between. On this clone: The antigen remains unidentified.

Sequencing was performed with immunoSEQ multiplex PCR; in TCRdb, only in-frame clones are kept and a portion is missing. The table shows 30,000 to 45,000 clones, with around 88% occurring only once. The V call is TRBV7-9, the J call TRBJ1-2; D not certain. The TCR originated in a woman aged 40 to 75 with stage I lung adenocarcinoma. This specimen was peripheral blood, taken before any cancer treatment. The CDR3 region is CATRREANYGYTF. The CDR3, as DNA: TGTGCCACTAGACGCGAAGCTAACTATGGCTACACCTTC.